This record covers a single T cell receptor beta chain. The target of this receptor is not known. Within one base of it there is no much larger clone, and no base qualities were kept. The CDR3 spans 16 residues, from the cysteine through the phenylalanine. Kept here is only the CDR3 DNA, which spans 48 bases and is read in frame from base 1. Looking up the germline V gene yields CDR1 SGHRS and CDR2 YFSETQ. V lost 0 bases and J lost 6 bases; the stretch between them is 15 bases long. The sample belongs to a study of T cells in Graves' hyperthyroidism and ophthalmopathy (dated by TCRdb to about 2019). Some background on the complete study: Peripheral blood was collected at initial diagnosis, before any treatment. An independent validation cohort of under 20 hyperthyroidism patients and about 15 patients who later progressed to ophthalmopathy tested prospective prediction of ophthalmopathy. After blood sampling, hyperthyroidism patients were treated with methimazole at a starting dose of 30 mg daily, and ophthalmopathy patients were treated with high-dose intravenous methylprednisolone. TCR V-J signatures able to tell the groups apart were searched for in a discovery cohort of 100 or so patients, of whom fewer than 45 had Graves' ophthalmopathy and 55 to 60 had stable Graves' hyperthyroidism. The paper describes TCR Vbeta CDR3 sequencing of about 140 peripheral blood samples, made up of around 41 ophthalmopathy patients, 70 to 75 hyperthyroidism patients and approximately 17 progressor patients. The approximately 98 discovery patients were randomly divided into training and test sets at a 7:3 ratio. In addition, the study compared T-cell repertoires in thyroid tissue and in blood from roughly six Graves' hyperthyroidism patients. The investigation overall reported the following: No statistical method was used to set the sample size in advance, and investigators knew the group allocation. Most expanded thyroid clonotypes (frequency above 0.001) were also found in blood, which suggests that blood repertoires may mirror thyroid immune responses. In validation, the model predicted progression to ophthalmopathy a median of about 6 months before onset, with about 64% sensitivity and 72.22% specificity. In cross-validation, a model built on a 13 V-J signature told ophthalmopathy apart from stable hyperthyroidism with 87.88% sensitivity and 81% to 82% specificity, and in testing the same model reached 80%/75%.

TCR beta CDR3 regions were amplified from RNA transcripts. The TCR CDR3 was subjected to a first round of RT-PCR using the HTBI primer set and the Qiagen OneStep RT-PCR kit. Libraries were constructed in a second round of multiplex PCR, after which size selection and purification were performed. Paired-end sequencing of the libraries was performed with 100 bp reads on an Illumina HiSeq2000. On the study's bioinformatics: SOAPnuke was used to process the raw data, removing reads that contained adapters or uncalled bases, had a mean Phred below 15, or lacked an exact match to the constant primer or identifier. High-quality paired reads were merged with COPE v1.2.5, and unique nucleotide sequences were defined as clonotypes. Clonotypes were aligned to IMGT TRBV, TRBD and TRBJ reference segments using MiTCR v1.1. The analysis included only V-J combinations with a frequency above 0.0001, which together covered roughly 99% of the repertoires. A TCS score was defined as the ratio of F50 (clonal expansion) to E x V (chaos), with BLOSUM62-based TCRdist applied between CDR3 peptides within each V-J. Welch's t-statistics and random forest reduced 514 V-J features to about 13, which were used in a naive Bayes classifier (R e1071). Starting from the raw public reads, TCRdb applied fastp trimming at Q25, assembled clones with MiXCR and retained in-frame beta chains. Every CDR3 protein is listed once, alongside the most common genes and DNA of its rows. The V and J calls and clone size are TCRdb's, not the authors'. This sample holds approximately 300,000 distinct CDR3 sequences; about 17% were observed only once. The ten largest clones represent around 61% of the sample.

Ophthalmopathy patients had moderately to severely active disease, with a Clinical Activity Score of 3 or more, a NOSPECS grade of 4 or more, and a disease duration of less than 3 months. Patients with uncontrolled infections, other autoimmune diseases, pregnancy or lactation were excluded. Diagnoses relied on clinical symptoms, serum thyroxine and TRAb, thyroid ultrasound and orbital computed tomography. PBMCs were separated from 7.5 to 10 ml of fresh peripheral blood using Ficoll-Paque density gradient centrifugation. Total RNA was extracted using Trizol reagent, and RNA quality was assessed on an Agilent 2100 Bioanalyzer.

The sequenced sample consisted of blood. The receptor chain draws on TRBV5-1 and TRBJ2-2, with the D gene not clear enough to name. This clonotype was obtained from a woman aged 60-70 years with Graves' ophthalmopathy. The nucleotide sequence reads as follows: TGCGCCAGCAGCTTGGGACCCGCGATTAGGTCCGGGGAGCTGTTTTTT. Translated, it reads CASSLGPAIRSGELFF.